Below, 30 T cell receptor beta chains from the same sample are listed, as sequenced in a study of blood T cell repertoires in COVID-19. The method was immunoSEQ multiplex PCR; TCRdb's version includes in-frame clones alone and lacks a portion of them. The table lists roughly 150,000 clones, 79% of them singletons. Sample: PBMCs or T cells enriched from blood (not recorded which). These receptors were obtained from a woman between 70 and 85 years old in a cohort exposed to, infected with or recovered from COVID-19 (not recorded which).

This chain connects TRBV14 to TRBJ2-5, with 7 bases that match TRBD2. The V and J ends lost 1 base and 3 bases, in that order; junction bases with no gene match: 5. The CDR3 sequence is 15 residues long. CDR1 is SGHDN, CDR2 FVKESK, per germline. The CDR3 DNA follows: TGTGCCAGCAGCCAAGTTGCGGGAGTGGAAGAGACCCAGTACTTC. Its translation is CASSQVAGVEETQYF.

The chain couples TRBV10-3 to TRBJ2-5; 7 bases are a match to TRBD1. There are 14 residues in the CDR3. The V segment lost 2 bases and the J segment 1 base; nucleotides outside the gene matches: 1. The V gene's germline CDR1 is ENHRY and CDR2 SYGVKD. The CDR3 protein is CAISEGQAQETQYF. The DNA for the CDR3 is TGTGCCATCAGTGAGGGACAGGCCCAAGAGACCCAGTACTTC.

This clone has just one count. V and J are TRBV21-1 and TRBJ1-1; TRBD1 is the table's D call, not checked against the DNA. TRBV21-1 is a pseudogene segment. The CDR3 is 14 residues long. The CDR3 nucleotides are TGTGCCAGCATTAAGGGACAGCCGAACACTGAAGCTTTCTTT. Its translation is CASIKGQPNTEAFF.

The table lists this clone with a count of one. This rearrangement joins TRBV7-9 to TRBJ1-4; D may be TRBD1 (5 bases). The V gene's germline CDR1 is SEHNR and CDR2 FQNEAQ (reference sequence). The CDR3 length is 14 residues. V was cut by 2 bases and J by 12 bases, with 16 bases left in between. The CDR3 DNA follows: TGTGCCAGCAGCTTAACCCCGGGGGAAAACGAACTGTTTTTT. This gives the protein CASSLTPGENELFF.

The chain carries TRBV10-3 and TRBJ1-5; 10 bases map to TRBD1. Per the germline V gene, CDR1 is ENHRY and CDR2 is SYGVKD. The CDR3 covers 14 residues. The trim removed 2 bases at V and 5 bases at J, leaving 0 bases unmatched. This chain's CDR3 is CAISEGTGDQPQHF. DNA of the CDR3: TGTGCCATCAGTGAGGGGACAGGGGATCAGCCCCAGCATTTT.

This chain links TRBV27 with TRBJ1-2, with D possibly being TRBD1 (5 bases). V lost 7 bases, J lost 2 bases, and 17 bases lay in between. Germline V lookup: CDR1 MNHEY, CDR2 SMNVEV (reference sequence). The CDR3 length is 15 residues. CDR3 DNA: TGTGCCAGCAAGAAGTCCGGGGCGGGAAACTATGGCTACACCTTC. The encoded protein is CASKKSGAGNYGYTF.

This clone has more than one count but fewer than ten. The genes are TRBV6-2 or TRBV6-3 and TRBJ1-1; D remains ambiguous. The CDR3 totals 12 residues. Trimming took 6 bases from V and 5 from J, leaving 10 bases between them. Germline-derived CDR1 and CDR2 are MNHEY and SVGEGT. Here the CDR3 reads CASSYQRTEAFF. In DNA form, the CDR3 reads TGTGCCAGCAGCTATCAGAGGACTGAAGCTTTCTTT.

This sequence joins TRBV28 and TRBJ2-1, with D hard to call. CDR3 length equals 14 residues. Germline V gene data show CDR1 as MDHEN and CDR2 as SYDVKM. The germline V and J ends were trimmed by 2 bases and 7 bases, with 12 bases remaining between them. The CDR3 reads CASSLASFWNEQFF. CDR3 DNA: TGTGCCAGCAGTTTAGCGAGTTTTTGGAATGAGCAGTTCTTC.

The V call is TRBV6-5, the J call TRBJ1-1; D not resolved. Germline V gene lookup returns CDR1 MNHEY and CDR2 SVGAGI. Trimming took off 0 bases at V and 6 bases at J, with 11 bases between the two ends. The CDR3 length is 14 residues. This CDR3 reads CASSYSYYNAEAFF. The DNA for the CDR3 is TGTGCCAGCAGTTACTCCTATTATAATGCTGAAGCTTTCTTT.

J is TRBJ1-2 and V is TRBV6-5; D may be TRBD1 (6 bases). The CDR3 runs 14 residues. CDR1 is MNHEY, CDR2 SVGAGI, per germline. V was pared by 6 bases and J by 0 bases, with 11 bases between. CDR3 in DNA: TGTGCCAGCAGATTCAGGGGAGCTAACTATGGCTACACCTTC. Protein sequence: CASRFRGANYGYTF.

The chain couples TRBV6-2 or TRBV6-3 to TRBJ1-6; D possibly corresponds to TRBD1 (6 bases). V lost 6 bases to trimming and J lost 11 bases, with 14 bases between them. CDR3 size: 13 residues. The germline V gene has CDR1 MNHEY and CDR2 SVGEGT. In DNA form, the CDR3 reads TGTGCCAGCAGCCCCGGGACAACTACACCCCTCCACTTT. Translation: CASSPGTTTPLHF.

The J gene is TRBJ2-7, the V gene TRBV27, with a weak D call TRBD1 (6 bases). V was trimmed by 7 bases and J by 7 bases, leaving 23 bases between them. Germline CDR1 reads MNHEY; CDR2 reads SMNVEV (reference sequence). This CDR3 is 15 amino acids long. CDR3 amino acids: CASKKADRWLGEQYF. The DNA of the CDR3 is TGTGCCAGCAAAAAGGCAGACAGGTGGTTAGGAGAGCAGTACTTC.

This chain uses TRBV18 with TRBJ2-7; a weak D match, TRBD1 (6 bases). The CDR3 length is 13 residues. Germline-derived CDR1 and CDR2 are KGHSH and LQKENI. Trimming took off 4 bases at V and 2 bases at J, with 9 bases between the two ends. The CDR3 here is CASSHGQTYEQYF. CDR3 in DNA: TGTGCCAGCTCACACGGACAGACCTACGAGCAGTACTTC.

This clone was seen a single time. The chain employs TRBV2 and TRBJ2-7; D not resolved. This CDR3 has 16 amino acids. With 0 bases removed from V and 0 bases from J, the gap between germline ends came to 12 bases. The germline gives CDR1 SNHLY, CDR2 FYNNEI. The CDR3 DNA follows: TGTGCCAGCAGTGAAGCGGTTTTTGGCCGCTCCTACGAGCAGTACTTC. Its translation is CASSEAVFGRSYEQYF.

For the CDR3, the DNA is TGTGCCAGCAGCTTAGGTTACGAGGAGCAGTACTTC. Encoded protein: CASSLGYEEQYF. The chain joins TRBV7-2 to TRBJ2-7; D is unclear. Trimming stripped 1 base from V and 7 bases from J, with 8 bases between. Germline lookup yields CDR1 SGHTA and CDR2 FQGNSA. The CDR3 sequence is 12 residues long.

Note on this clone: Other DNA sequences within the sample encode an identical CDR3. The genes are TRBV19 and TRBJ2-3; TRBD2 agrees at 9 bases. CDR1 is LNHDA and CDR2 is SQIVND in the germline V gene (reference sequence). V dropped 8 bases and J dropped 1; count of bases not matched to a gene: 4. The CDR3 loop spans 14 amino acids. The CDR3 DNA is TGTGCCAGTTCGACTAGCGGAGGCACAGATACGCAGTATTTT. Translation gives CASSTSGGTDTQYF.

This chain connects TRBV30 to TRBJ1-6; no reliable D call. Per the germline V gene, CDR1 is GTSNPN and CDR2 is SVGIG (reference sequence). V shed 0 bases and J shed 2 bases, with 8 bases lying between them. This CDR3 has 15 residues. CDR3 bases: TGTGCCTGGAGTGTAAACGGAGCCTATAATTCACCCCTCCACTTT. Its protein is CAWSVNGAYNSPLHF.

The chain has TRBV28 and TRBJ1-5, with a possible D match to TRBD1 (6 bases). The CDR3 runs to 14 residues. V was clipped by 6 bases and J by 7 bases, with 16 bases between them. Germline V gene lookup returns CDR1 MDHEN and CDR2 SYDVKM. CDR3 sequence (DNA): TGTGCCAGCAGACTGGGACAAGGGGGACAGCCCCAGCATTTT. Its translation: CASRLGQGGQPQHF.

The V call is TRBV7-3, the J call TRBJ2-1, with a weak D call TRBD2 (5 bases). V shed 5 bases and J shed 3 bases, with 11 bases lying between them. This CDR3 spans 14 amino acids. Germline V gene data show CDR1 as SGHTA and CDR2 as FQGTGA. CDR3 in DNA: TGTGCCAGCAGCCCCGGACTTGTCTACAATGAGCAGTTCTTC. Translated: CASSPGLVYNEQFF.

This clone showed up just a few times. V usage is TRBV27 and J usage is TRBJ2-3; D call uncertain. CDR1 is MNHEY, CDR2 SMNVEV, per germline (reference sequence). V was trimmed by 5 bases and J by 0 bases, leaving 12 bases between them. The CDR3 runs 15 residues. The CDR3: CASSLISVSTDTQYF. CDR3 nucleotides: TGTGCCAGCAGTCTAATCTCGGTTAGCACAGATACGCAGTATTTT.

This clone has just one count. The chain combines TRBV18 with TRBJ2-1; TRBD2 is a possible D gene (7 bases). Trimming took off 3 bases at V and 7 bases at J, with 22 bases between the two ends. This CDR3 comprises 17 residues. Germline assignment: CDR1 KGHSH and CDR2 LQKENI. Written as DNA, the CDR3 is TGTGCCAGCTCACCCCGACGGGGGGAACAGGGTTCGAATGAGCAGTTCTTC. Translation: CASSPRRGEQGSNEQFF. Supplemented by reference TRBV18 and TRBJ2-1, the full variable domain reads NAGVMQNPRHLVRRRGQEARLRCSPMKGHSHVYWYRQLPEEGLKFMVYLQKENIIDESGMPKERFSAEFPKEGPSILRIQQVVRGDSAAYFCASSPRRGEQGSNEQFFGPGTRLTVL.

V gene TRBV7-9 combines with J gene TRBJ2-7, with D possibly TRBD2 on 6 matching bases. Trimming stripped 5 bases from V and 1 base from J, with 12 bases between. The CDR3 length is 14 residues. Per germline, CDR1 SEHNR and CDR2 FQNEAQ (reference sequence). CDR3 region: CASSEGLWSYEQYF. The CDR3 DNA is TGTGCCAGCAGCGAGGGACTTTGGTCCTACGAGCAGTACTTC.

The V call is TRBV21-1, the J call TRBJ2-2; the table's D gene call, TRBD2, was not cross checked with the DNA. TRBV21-1 is annotated as a pseudogene. This CDR3 spans 20 amino acids. The CDR3 region is CASSKGGGVRLAMNTGELFF. The CDR3 DNA reads TGTGCCAGCAGCAAAGGAGGGGGAGTCCGACTAGCGATGAACACCGGGGAGCTGTTTTTT.

The rearrangement uses TRBV5-4 and TRBJ1-3; tentatively, D is TRBD1 (5 bases). Looked up from germline, CDR1 is SGHNT and CDR2 is YYREEE (reference sequence). Trimming stripped 0 bases from V and 4 bases from J, with 14 bases between. This CDR3 has 16 residues. The CDR3 loop is CASSLASGGAGNTIYF. CDR3 in DNA: TGTGCCAGCAGCTTGGCCTCAGGAGGGGCCGGAAACACCATATATTTT.

The chain is built from TRBV7-9 and TRBJ1-2, with D perhaps matching TRBD1 (6 bases). Trimming removed 5 bases at V and 8 bases at J, with 12 bases between. The CDR3 runs 12 residues. Germline V gives CDR1 SEHNR, CDR2 FQNEAQ (reference sequence). The chain's CDR3 is CASSLPGAGYTF. The CDR3 DNA follows: TGTGCCAGCAGCCTCCCAGGGGCCGGCTACACCTTC.

The V call is TRBV2, the J call TRBJ1-5; 11 positions match TRBD1. The CDR3 has 16 residues. The ends lost 1 base at V and 5 bases at J; junction bases unmatched: 4. Germline V gene lookup returns CDR1 SNHLY and CDR2 FYNNEI. The CDR3 sequence is CASSEGTGGAYQPQHF. CDR3 DNA sequence: TGTGCCAGCAGTGAAGGGACAGGGGGCGCGTATCAGCCCCAGCATTTT.

This sequence joins TRBV6-5 and TRBJ2-5, with 13 bases aligning to TRBD2. V shed 7 bases, J shed 5 bases, and the junction held 4 bases outside the gene matches. This CDR3 spans 14 amino acids. The V gene's germline CDR1 is MNHEY and CDR2 SVGAGI. This chain's CDR3 is CASTGLAGVETQYF. In nucleotides, the CDR3 is TGTGCCAGCACAGGACTAGCGGGAGTGGAGACCCAGTACTTC.

This CDR3 reads CASSLTSGIYNEQFF. The CDR3 DNA sequence: TGCGCCAGCAGCTTGACTAGCGGGATCTACAATGAGCAGTTCTTC. The gene calls are TRBV5-1 and TRBJ2-1; 10 bases line up with TRBD2. This CDR3 has 15 residues. Per the germline V gene, CDR1 is SGHRS and CDR2 is YFSETQ. Trimming took 1 base from V and 3 from J; bases not matched to a gene: 1.

The rearrangement joins TRBV21-1 to TRBJ2-7; the table calls TRBD2, which could not be checked here. TRBV21-1 is tagged as a pseudogene. The CDR3 length is 17 residues. CDR3 DNA: TGTGCCAGCAGCAAAGTATCGGCGTTATTCGACTACTACGAGCAGTACTTC. It encodes CASSKVSALFDYYEQYF.

CDR3 residues: CATSDSGTSTDTQYF. The CDR3 bases are TGTGCCACCAGTGACTCGGGGACTAGCACAGATACGCAGTATTTT. The gene calls are TRBV24-1 and TRBJ2-3, with D possibly TRBD2 on 6 matching bases. Germline CDR1 reads KGHDR; CDR2 reads SFDVKD. The CDR3 sequence is 15 residues long. The V gene lost 4 bases and the J gene lost 0 bases, with 10 bases spanning the gap.